Below are 3 T cell receptor beta chains sequenced from a single sample in a study of blood T cell repertoires in COVID-19. Clones were sequenced by immunoSEQ multiplex PCR, and TCRdb holds only the in-frame ones, with some missing. The sample shows 100,000 to 120,000 clones, approximately 85% of them seen only once. Sequencing was performed on peripheral blood. The origin of the receptors is a man in his forties with acute or convalescent COVID-19.

The chain links TRBV9 to TRBJ1-1; D not certain. V dropped 0 bases and J dropped 0 bases, with 12 bases sitting between them. In germline, CDR1 is SGDLS, CDR2 YYNGEE. This CDR3 is 16 amino acids long. This chain's CDR3 is CASSVASSPVNTEAFF. The CDR3 bases are TGTGCCAGCAGCGTAGCCTCCTCGCCGGTGAACACTGAAGCTTTCTTT.

The V gene is TRBV5-1, the J gene TRBJ2-7; 13 positions agree with TRBD2. CDR1 is SGHRS, CDR2 YFSETQ, per germline. After removal of 5 bases from V and 3 bases from J, the junction contained 5 bases not matched to a gene. The CDR3 is made up of 15 amino acids. The CDR3 DNA reads TGCGCCAGCAGGAGACTAGCGGGGGGCTTCTACGAGCAGTACTTC. Translating it yields CASRRLAGGFYEQYF.

The chain links TRBV13 to TRBJ2-3; TRBD2 matches 13 bases. The germline CDR1 and CDR2 sequences are PRHDT and FYEKMQ (reference sequence). V shed 5 bases, J shed 8 bases, and the junction held 7 bases outside the gene matches. The CDR3 runs 15 residues. CDR3 amino acids: CASSPLAGGRGTQYF. The CDR3 coding sequence is TGTGCCAGCAGCCCACTAGCGGGGGGGCGTGGTACGCAGTATTTT.